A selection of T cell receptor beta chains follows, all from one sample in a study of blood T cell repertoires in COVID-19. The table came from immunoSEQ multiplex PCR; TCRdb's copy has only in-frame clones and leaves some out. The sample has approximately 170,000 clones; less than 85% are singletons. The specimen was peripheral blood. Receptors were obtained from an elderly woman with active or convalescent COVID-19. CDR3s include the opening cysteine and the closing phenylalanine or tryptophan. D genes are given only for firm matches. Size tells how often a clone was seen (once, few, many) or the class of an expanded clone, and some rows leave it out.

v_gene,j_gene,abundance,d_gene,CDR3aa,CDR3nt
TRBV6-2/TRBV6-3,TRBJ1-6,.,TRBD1,CASSYETGGLNNSPLHF,TGTGCCAGCAGTTACGAAACAGGGGGCTTGAATAATTCACCCCTCCACTTT
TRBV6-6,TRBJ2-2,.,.,CASGQTGNTGELFF,TGTGCCAGCGGGCAAACAGGGAACACCGGGGAGCTGTTTTTT
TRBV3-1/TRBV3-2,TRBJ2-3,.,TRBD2,CASSHYSGRSTDTQYF,TGTGCCAGCAGCCATTATAGCGGGAGAAGTACAGATACGCAGTATTTT
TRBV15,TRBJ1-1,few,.,CATSRDLGGTEAFF,TGTGCCACCAGCAGAGATTTGGGGGGCACTGAAGCTTTCTTT
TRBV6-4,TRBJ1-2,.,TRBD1,CASSDTGGAYGYTF,TGTGCCAGCAGCGACACAGGGGGCGCCTATGGCTACACCTTC
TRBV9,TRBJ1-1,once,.,CASRSSVNTEAFF,TGTGCCAGCAGATCGTCGGTGAACACTGAAGCTTTCTTT
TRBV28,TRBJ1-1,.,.,CASSLYAGIGTEAFF,TGTGCCAGCAGTTTATACGCGGGGATTGGGACTGAAGCTTTCTTT
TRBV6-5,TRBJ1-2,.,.,CASRRRGTANYGYTF,TGTGCCAGCAGGAGAAGGGGGACGGCTAACTATGGCTACACCTTC
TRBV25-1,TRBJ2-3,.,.,CASSESGDTQYF,TGTGCCAGCAGTGAATCGGGGGATACGCAGTATTTT
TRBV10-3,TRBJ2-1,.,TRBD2,CAIRGEGAYNEQFF,TGTGCCATCAGGGGGGAGGGAGCTTACAATGAGCAGTTCTTC
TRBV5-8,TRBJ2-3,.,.,CASSYGLTASTDTQYF,TGTGCCAGCAGCTATGGACTGACGGCTAGCACAGATACGCAGTATTTT
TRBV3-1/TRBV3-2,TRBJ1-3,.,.,CASSQTDSGNTIYF,TGTGCCAGCAGCCAGACAGATTCTGGAAACACCATATATTTT
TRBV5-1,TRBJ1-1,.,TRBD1,CASSFGQGNAFF,TGCGCCAGCAGCTTCGGACAGGGGAATGCTTTCTTT
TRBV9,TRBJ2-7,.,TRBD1,CASSVVGDSSYEQYF,TGTGCCAGCAGCGTAGTCGGGGACAGTTCCTACGAGCAGTACTTC
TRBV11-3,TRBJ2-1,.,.,CASSPHPTSSNEQFF,TGTGCCAGCAGCCCCCACCCGACTAGTTCAAATGAGCAGTTCTTC
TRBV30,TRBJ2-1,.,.,CAWSGGSSYNEQFF,TGTGCCTGGAGTGGAGGGAGCTCCTACAATGAGCAGTTCTTC
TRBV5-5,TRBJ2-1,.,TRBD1,CASSSRTGSYNEQFF,TGTGCCAGCAGCTCACGGACAGGGTCGTACAATGAGCAGTTCTTC
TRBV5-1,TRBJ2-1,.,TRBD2,CASSSSGRGDEQFF,TGCGCCAGCAGCTCTAGCGGGAGGGGGGATGAGCAGTTCTTC
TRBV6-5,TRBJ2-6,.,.,CASLQSSGANVLTF,TGTGCCAGCCTCCAGTCGTCTGGGGCCAACGTCCTGACTTTC
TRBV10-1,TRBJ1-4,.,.,CASSSHEGDEKLFF,TGCGCCAGCAGTTCGCACGAAGGGGATGAAAAACTGTTTTTT
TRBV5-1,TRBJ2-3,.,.,CASSPTGGGGDTQYF,TGCGCCAGCAGCCCCACTGGGGGGGGCGGAGATACGCAGTATTTT
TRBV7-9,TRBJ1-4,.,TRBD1,CASSARTGANTATNEKLFF,TGTGCCAGCAGCGCCCGGACAGGGGCAAATACTGCAACTAATGAAAAACTGTTTTTT
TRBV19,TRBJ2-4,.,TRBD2,CASSIVPRGVAKNIQYF,TGTGCCAGTAGTATAGTTCCCCGGGGGGTGGCCAAAAACATTCAGTACTTC
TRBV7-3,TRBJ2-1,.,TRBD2,CASSPGGISGWTNEQFF,TGTGCCAGCAGCCCCGGTGGGATTAGCGGGTGGACCAATGAGCAGTTCTTC